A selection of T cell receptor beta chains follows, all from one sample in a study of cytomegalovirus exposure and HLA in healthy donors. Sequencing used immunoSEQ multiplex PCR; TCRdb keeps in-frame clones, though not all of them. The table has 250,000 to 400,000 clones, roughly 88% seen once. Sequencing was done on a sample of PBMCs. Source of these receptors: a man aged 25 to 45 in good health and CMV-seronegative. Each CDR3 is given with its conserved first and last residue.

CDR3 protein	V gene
CASSPHWGDPGPWQYF	TRBV4-3
CASSMRLADTDTQYF	TRBV27
CASSSSSGFTDTQYF	TRBV7-9
CASSIRSSGYTQYF	TRBV19
CASNHLGQGNTGELFF	TRBV5-1
CASSQEVSQETQYF	TRBV4-3
CAWSQRQGLNYEQYF	TRBV30
CSVDRQGEDYGYTF	TRBV29-1
CASSSFGQGAGELFF	TRBV7-2
CASSPPGVNTEAFF	TRBV18
CSVVTGVVTQYF	TRBV29-1
CASSLGGTTTEAFF	TRBV7-9
CASSLTSAHEQYF	TRBV7-9
CASSVSPTGGVAFF	TRBV9
CASSRITTSLSYEQYF	TRBV19
CASSPQGGSTEAFF	TRBV6-4
CASSFGGGLGETQYF	TRBV5-1
CASNAAGEQYF	TRBV19
CASSPGQGNQPQHF	TRBV5-1
CASSADRGYYGYTF	TRBV5-4
CASSAGLFTGELFF	TRBV7-9
CASSIEHSGNTGELFF	TRBV19
CASLDRANYGYTF	TRBV6-6
CASPAGSGNTIYF	TRBV7-9
CASSHFRAPGGNEQFF	TRBV14
CASSADATNEKLFF	TRBV7-6
CASSPVAIYGYTF	TRBV18
CASRPSGQTSYEQYF	TRBV6-5
CASSLGGANNQPQHF	TRBV7-9
CASSLRGAGGLYEQYF	TRBV5-1
CASSSPLAIQETQYF	TRBV2
CASSDAGQAMSGYTF	TRBV6-4
CASSESGTGYGYTF	TRBV10-2
CASSQGGANYGYTF	TRBV19
CASRVGAKGYTF	TRBV7-9
CASSTSRVVNTGELFF	TRBV19
CASSLGQGNGYTF	TRBV19
CASSLPLSGYTDTQYF	TRBV7-9
CASSYRAKGAYEQYF	TRBV6-5
CASSEGSSYNSPLHF	TRBV25-1
CASADRSTDTQYF	TRBV5-1
CASSFGQGARSGELFF	TRBV5-4
CASSVSDSPLHF	TRBV7-8
CASSFTTSSADTQYF	TRBV5-1
CAISEAEGAEQYF	TRBV10-3
CANPGLNSYEQYF	TRBV27
CASGGNTIYF	TRBV9
CASSDKGTGGNQPQHF	TRBV18